A selection of T cell receptor beta chains follows, all from one sample in a study of cytomegalovirus exposure and HLA in healthy donors. Clones were sequenced by immunoSEQ multiplex PCR, and TCRdb holds only the in-frame ones, with some missing. This sample's table has roughly 51,000 clones. The specimen sequenced was PBMCs. These receptors all come from a male donor in good health and CMV-seropositive. CDR3s include the opening cysteine and the closing phenylalanine or tryptophan. The order of the fields is D gene, J gene, V gene, CDR3 DNA, CDR3 protein. A D gene is named only where the DNA matches it firmly.

NA,TRBJ1-6,TRBV11-2,TGTGCCAGCAGCTTAGATGGAGGGCTGTCCTATAATTCACCCCTCCACTTT,CASSLDGGLSYNSPLHF
NA,TRBJ1-2,TRBV9,TGTGCCAGCAGCTCCCCCCAGATGGCGTCGGGAAGTTATGGCTACACCTTC,CASSSPQMASGSYGYTF
NA,TRBJ1-2,TRBV4-3,TGCGCCAGCAGCCTCCAGGGGAACGACGGCTACACCTTC,CASSLQGNDGYTF
TRBD1,TRBJ1-4,TRBV28,TGTGCCAGCAGCACACGGACAGGGGAGGAAAAACTGTTTTTT,CASSTRTGEEKLFF
TRBD2,TRBJ2-3,TRBV9,TGTGCCAGCAGCGTAATGACTAGCGGGGGAGATACGCAGTATTTT,CASSVMTSGGDTQYF
NA,TRBJ1-5,TRBV19,TGTGCCAGTATTAAGAATACAGGGATCGATCAGCCCCAGCATTTT,CASIKNTGIDQPQHF
TRBD1,TRBJ1-1,TRBV9,TGTGCCAGCAGCGCCCAACAGGGGGGGGTCACTGAAGCTTTCTTT,CASSAQQGGVTEAFF
TRBD2,TRBJ2-1,TRBV19,TGTGCCAGTAGGAACGGGGGGGGAAATGAGCAGTTCTTC,CASRNGGGNEQFF
TRBD1,TRBJ1-1,TRBV27,TGTGCCAGCAGTGGAAGGGACAGGGGTAACACTGAAGCTTTCTTT,CASSGRDRGNTEAFF
NA,TRBJ1-2,TRBV5-6,TGTGCCAGCAGAGAAAAGGGGGATGGGGGCTACACCTTC,CASREKGDGGYTF
TRBD1,TRBJ2-4,TRBV9,TGTGCCAGCAGCGTAGATCAAGGCGGACAGGGGAACATTCAGTACTTC,CASSVDQGGQGNIQYF
TRBD2,TRBJ2-7,TRBV28,TGTGCCAGCACCAGCGGGGGCGAGCAGTACTTC,CASTSGGEQYF
TRBD1,TRBJ2-7,TRBV5-1,TGCGCCAGCAGCTTTATGGGACAGGGCTACGAGCAGTACTTC,CASSFMGQGYEQYF
NA,TRBJ1-1,TRBV2,TGTGCCAGCAGTGCACAATGGAACACTGAAGCTTTCTTT,CASSAQWNTEAFF
NA,TRBJ1-4,TRBV5-6,TGTGCCAGCAGCTCGGGAGGGGATGGTGAAAAACTGTTTTTT,CASSSGGDGEKLFF
TRBD1,TRBJ2-3,TRBV7-9,TGTGCCAGCAGCCCCCGGGACAGGGGAACAGATACGCAGTATTTT,CASSPRDRGTDTQYF
TRBD2,TRBJ2-3,TRBV27,TGTGCCAGCACCACTTCCCTAGCGGGTTCGGGAGATACGCAGTATTTT,CASTTSLAGSGDTQYF
TRBD1,TRBJ2-7,TRBV30,TGTGCCTGGAGTAGGGACAGGACTTTCTTCTACGAGCAGTACTTC,CAWSRDRTFFYEQYF
TRBD1,TRBJ1-6,TRBV27,TGTGCCAGCAACAGAGACAGGGGAGGATCACCCCTCCACTTT,CASNRDRGGSPLHF
NA,TRBJ1-1,TRBV10-3,TGTGCCATCGCTGGGGGGGGTATCACTGAAGCTTTCTTT,CAIAGGGITEAFF
NA,TRBJ2-7,TRBV6-1,TGTGCCAGCAGTGAGGGCAGGGGCCGTTCCTACGAGCAGTACTTC,CASSEGRGRSYEQYF
NA,TRBJ2-7,TRBV11-3,TGTGCCAGCAGCCCCGTCGGGGGAACCTACGAGCAGTACTTC,CASSPVGGTYEQYF
TRBD1,TRBJ2-7,TRBV4-2,TGTGCCAGCAGCCTCGGACAGGGATGGGAGCAGTACTTC,CASSLGQGWEQYF
TRBD1,TRBJ2-7,TRBV2,TGTGCCAGCTGCCGACAGGGTTTCTACGAGCAGTACTTC,CASCRQGFYEQYF
NA,TRBJ1-5,TRBV7-9,TGTGCCAGCAGCCCCCAGGCTGGGGGCGATCAGCCCCAGCATTTT,CASSPQAGGDQPQHF
NA,TRBJ2-7,TRBV4-3,TGCGCCAGCAGCCAAGCCCTTTTCTCCTACGAGCAGTACTTC,CASSQALFSYEQYF
NA,TRBJ2-5,TRBV3-2,TGTGCCAGCCGAGAGACCCAGTACTTC,CASRETQYF
TRBD2,TRBJ2-3,TRBV6-1,TGTGCCAGCACCATAGCGGGGGGGCGCCCAGATACGCAGTATTTT,CASTIAGGRPDTQYF
NA,TRBJ2-5,TRBV6-1,TGTGCCAGCAGTGGGATGGGGGCTCAAGAGACCCAGTACTTC,CASSGMGAQETQYF
TRBD1,TRBJ1-1,TRBV2,TGTGCCAGCATGACGGACAGGGCCAAGGGCGGTGCTTTCTTT,CASMTDRAKGGAFF
NA,TRBJ1-6,TRBV12-1,TGTGCCAGCAGCTTGGAGGGCTTCCTACACTTT,CASSLEGFLHF
NA,TRBJ2-3,TRBV6-5,TGTGCCAGCAGACCGGGACTTTACACAGATACGCAGTATTTT,CASRPGLYTDTQYF
NA,TRBJ1-2,TRBV5-1,TGCGCCAGCAGCTTGGGTCCCAGGGCTGTTGATGGCTACACCTTC,CASSLGPRAVDGYTF
NA,TRBJ1-2,TRBV4-3,TGCGCCAGCAGCCAAGACGGTCCCCTTTATGGCTACACCTTC,CASSQDGPLYGYTF
NA,TRBJ2-7,TRBV18,TGTGCCAGCTCACCGGGACACCAATACGAGCAGTACTTC,CASSPGHQYEQYF
NA,TRBJ1-4,TRBV19,TGTGCCAGTATAGAACGGGGTTCGAGTAATGAAAAACTGTTTTTT,CASIERGSSNEKLFF
NA,TRBJ2-3,TRBV11-2,TGTGCCAGCAGCCGAATGGAGGGGGCGACTCATACGCAGTATTTT,CASSRMEGATHTQYF
TRBD1,TRBJ2-2,TRBV12-5,TGTGCTAGTGGTTTAGGGACAGGGAAAAACACCGGGGAGCTGTTTTTT,CASGLGTGKNTGELFF
TRBD1,TRBJ1-6,TRBV15,TGTGCCACCAGCAGCTTAACAGGGGGCGCGGCACCCCTCCACTTT,CATSSLTGGAAPLHF
TRBD1,TRBJ1-2,TRBV6-1,TGTGCCAGCAGCTCACGACAGGGAAAGGGCTACACCTTC,CASSSRQGKGYTF
NA,TRBJ1-2,TRBV6-1,TGTGCCAGCACTGACCCGGGCGGGAACTATGGCTACACCTTC,CASTDPGGNYGYTF
TRBD2,TRBJ2-2,TRBV28,TGTGCCAGCAGTCCGATAGCGGGGTTTGGGAGGGAGCTGTTTTTT,CASSPIAGFGRELFF
NA,TRBJ2-2,TRBV19,TGTGCCAGTAGGGCGACAGGCCCAACCGGGGAGCTGTTTTTT,CASRATGPTGELFF